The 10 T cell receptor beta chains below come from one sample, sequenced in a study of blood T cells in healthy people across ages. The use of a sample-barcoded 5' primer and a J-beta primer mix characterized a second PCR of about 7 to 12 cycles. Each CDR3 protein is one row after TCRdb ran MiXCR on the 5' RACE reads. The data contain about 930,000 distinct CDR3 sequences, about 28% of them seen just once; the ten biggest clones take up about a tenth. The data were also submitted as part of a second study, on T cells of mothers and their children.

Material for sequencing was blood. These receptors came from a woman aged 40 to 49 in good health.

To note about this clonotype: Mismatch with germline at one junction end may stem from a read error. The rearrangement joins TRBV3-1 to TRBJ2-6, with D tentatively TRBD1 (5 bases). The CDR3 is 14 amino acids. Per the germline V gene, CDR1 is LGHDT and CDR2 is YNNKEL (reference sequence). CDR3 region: CASSLNSGATVLTF. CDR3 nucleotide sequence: TGTGCCAGCAGCCTAAACAGTGGGGCCACCGTCCTGACTTTC.

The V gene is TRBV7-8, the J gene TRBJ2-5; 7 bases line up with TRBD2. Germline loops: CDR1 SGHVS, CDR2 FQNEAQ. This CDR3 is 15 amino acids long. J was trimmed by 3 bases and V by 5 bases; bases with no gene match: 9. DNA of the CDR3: TGTGCCAGCAGCGCTTCTAGGACTAGGAAAGAGACCCAGTACTTC. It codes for CASSASRTRKETQYF.

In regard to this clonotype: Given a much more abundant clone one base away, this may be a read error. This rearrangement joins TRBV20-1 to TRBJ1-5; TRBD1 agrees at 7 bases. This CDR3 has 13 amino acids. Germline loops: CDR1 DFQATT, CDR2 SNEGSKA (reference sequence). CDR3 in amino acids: CSARDSSDQPQHF. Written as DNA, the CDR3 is TGCAGTGCGAGGGACAGTAGCGATCAGCCCCAGCATTTT.

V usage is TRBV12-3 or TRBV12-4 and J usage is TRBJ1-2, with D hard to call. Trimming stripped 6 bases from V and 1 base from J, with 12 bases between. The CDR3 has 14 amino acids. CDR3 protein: CASSESGLNYGYTF. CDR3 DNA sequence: TGTGCCAGCAGCGAATCGGGCCTTAACTATGGCTACACCTTC.

CDR3 in DNA: TGCGCCAGCAGCCTGCCCTCGACAGGGGGCAACACCGGGGAGCTGTTTTTT. Protein sequence: CASSLPSTGGNTGELFF. This chain links TRBV4-1 with TRBJ2-2, with 10 positions matching TRBD1. Trimming at V came to 4 bases and at J to 2 bases, leaving 7 bases not matched to a gene. This CDR3 comprises 17 residues. Germline values: CDR1 MGHRA, CDR2 YSYEKL.

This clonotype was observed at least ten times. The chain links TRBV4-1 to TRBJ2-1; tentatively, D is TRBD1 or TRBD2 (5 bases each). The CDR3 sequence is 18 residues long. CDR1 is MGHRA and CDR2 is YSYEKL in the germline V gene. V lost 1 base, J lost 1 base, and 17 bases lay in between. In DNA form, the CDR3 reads TGCGCCAGCAGCCAAGGCGGACTGGGGGAATATTCCTACAATGAGCAGTTCTTC. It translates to CASSQGGLGEYSYNEQFF.

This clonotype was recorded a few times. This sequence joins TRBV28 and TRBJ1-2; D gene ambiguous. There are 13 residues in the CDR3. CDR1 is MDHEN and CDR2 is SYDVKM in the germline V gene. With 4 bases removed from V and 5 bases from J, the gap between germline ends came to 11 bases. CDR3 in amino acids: CASSYMTYYGYTF. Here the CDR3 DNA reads TGTGCCAGCAGTTATATGACCTATTATGGCTACACCTTC.

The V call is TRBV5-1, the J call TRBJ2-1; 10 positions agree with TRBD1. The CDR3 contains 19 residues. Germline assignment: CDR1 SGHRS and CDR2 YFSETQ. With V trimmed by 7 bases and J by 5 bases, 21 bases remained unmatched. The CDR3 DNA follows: TGCGCCAGCCTACCGGGACAGGGGACTCATAGGGACCTGGACAATGAGCAGTTCTTC. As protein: CASLPGQGTHRDLDNEQFF. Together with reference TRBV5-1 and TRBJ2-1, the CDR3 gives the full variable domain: KAGVTQTPRYLIKTRGQQVTLSCSPISGHRSVSWYQQTPGQGLQFLFEYFSETQRNKGNFPGRFSGRQFSNSRSEMNVSTLELGDSALYLCASLPGQGTHRDLDNEQFFGPGTRLTVL.

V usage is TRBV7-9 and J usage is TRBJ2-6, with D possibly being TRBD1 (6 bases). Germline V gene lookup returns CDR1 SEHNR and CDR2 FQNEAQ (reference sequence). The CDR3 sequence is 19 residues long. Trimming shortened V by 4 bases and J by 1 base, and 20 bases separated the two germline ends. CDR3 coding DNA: TGTGCCAGCAGCTCGCTCCCTTGGACAGCCCCATCTGGGGCCAACGTCCTGACTTTC. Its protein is CASSSLPWTAPSGANVLTF.

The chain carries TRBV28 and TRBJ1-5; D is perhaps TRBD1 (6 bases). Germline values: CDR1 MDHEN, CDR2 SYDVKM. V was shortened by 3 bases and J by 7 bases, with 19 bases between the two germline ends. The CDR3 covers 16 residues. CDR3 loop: CASSFSQGWGRQPQHF. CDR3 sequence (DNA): TGTGCCAGCAGTTTTTCCCAGGGGTGGGGAAGGCAGCCCCAGCATTTT.